This T cell receptor beta chain is drawn from a study of blood T cell repertoires in COVID-19. At the level of the study: Samples taken during acute and convalescent COVID-19 were collected in the United States, Italy and Spain. The analysed material was cDNA or gDNA that came from T cells, B-cell-depleted T cells, or PBMCs.

Original processing methods: By means of reference gene primer amplification, nucleated cell counts were estimated. Here immunoSEQ multiplex PCR was the method, and the copy in TCRdb shows in-frame clones only, minus some. V and J calls plus clone size are reproduced from that table; the DNA served to infer D and trimming. The data contain 68,000 or so clones, around three quarters of them singletons. The CDR3 consists of 15 residues. Per germline, CDR1 SGHVS and CDR2 FNYEAQ. The V gene lost 5 bases and the J gene lost 7 bases, with 21 bases spanning the gap. The sequenced sample was peripheral blood. The TCR comes from a human donor in a cohort sampled during active COVID-19. The J gene is TRBJ2-7, the V gene TRBV7-6; D may be TRBD2 (6 bases). The CDR3 bases are TGTGCCAGCAGCCCAAAGACACAGGCGGGGAAAGAGCAGTACTTC. Residues: CASSPKTQAGKEQYF.